This note documents a single TCR beta chain sequence. These data come from a study of blood T cell repertoires in COVID-19. CDR1 and CDR2 from the germline V gene are KGHDR and SFDVKD. Trimming took 6 bases from V and 5 from J, leaving 10 bases between them. The CDR3 spans 13 residues. Profiled with immunoSEQ multiplex PCR; TCRdb holds only in-frame clones, not every one. This table holds approximately 75,000 clones, roughly 82% found once. The sequencing sample was made of peripheral blood. The source of this sequence is an elderly woman with active or convalescent COVID-19. This chain links TRBV24-1 with TRBJ1-5, with D tentatively TRBD1 (6 bases). CDR3 sequence: CATSYSGDQPQHF. The DNA for the CDR3 is TGTGCCACCAGTTACTCAGGGGATCAGCCCCAGCATTTT.